This note documents a single TCR beta chain sequence. Its cognate antigen is unknown. CDR1 is LNHNV, CDR2 YYDKDF, per germline (reference sequence). J lost 6 bases, V lost 2 bases, and 6 bases had no gene match. The CDR3 extends over 16 amino acids. These data belong to a study of cytomegalovirus exposure and HLA in healthy donors. 60 Vbeta and 13 Jbeta primers were used in PCR. Assay: immunoSEQ multiplex PCR; the TCRdb copy retains only in-frame clones and omits some. The profile covers about 91,000 clones, with around nine tenths appearing a single time and around a tenth taken by the ten largest. The study, taken as a whole, reports: CMV serostatus stood as the only immune exposure information on hand. In a later analysis, donors in an Asian-associated ancestry cluster reportedly had fewer N-insertions in productive TCRs than the cohort mean.

Sample: PBMCs. The chain links TRBV15 to TRBJ2-3, with 12 bases matching TRBD2. The TCR originated in a man aged 30 to 39 in good health and CMV-seropositive. CDR3 nucleotides: TGTGCCACCAGCAGATTACCGACTAGCGGGAGTGATACGCAGTATTTT. This encodes CATSRLPTSGSDTQYF.